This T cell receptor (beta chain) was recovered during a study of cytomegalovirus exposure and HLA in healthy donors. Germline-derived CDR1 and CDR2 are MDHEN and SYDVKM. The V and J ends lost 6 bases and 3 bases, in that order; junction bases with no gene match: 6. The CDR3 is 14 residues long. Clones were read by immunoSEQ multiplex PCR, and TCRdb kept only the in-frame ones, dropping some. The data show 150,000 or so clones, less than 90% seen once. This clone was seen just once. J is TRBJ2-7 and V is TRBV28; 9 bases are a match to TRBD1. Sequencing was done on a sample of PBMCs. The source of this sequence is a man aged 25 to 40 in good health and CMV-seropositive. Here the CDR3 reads CASSQDRGHYEQYF. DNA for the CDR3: TGTGCCAGCAGCCAGGACAGGGGCCACTACGAGCAGTACTTC.